The sequence of this T cell receptor beta chain was determined in a study of post-analysis software for immune sequencing data. Study observations and caveats: Diversity measured as normalized Chao1 was significantly lower in multiple sclerosis patients than in controls. Batch-mates among the samples co-clustered strongly by F measure.

Concerning this clonotype itself: As yet, its antigen is unknown.

Prepared libraries of TCR beta cDNA carried unique molecular identifiers. Researchers reported roughly 510,000 cDNA molecules coming from about 1 to 10 million T cells. TCRdb processed the PCR reads anew with MiXCR; each CDR3 protein has one entry. The data hold roughly 870,000 distinct CDR3 sequences, with roughly 50% observed a single time. This TCR was recovered from a girl under 18 with multiple sclerosis. The sequenced material came from blood.

The CDR3 sequence is CASSYSLVADEQYF. The CDR3 DNA is TGTGCCAGCAGTTACTCTCTGGTAGCGGACGAGCAGTACTTC. V is TRBV6-5 and J is TRBJ2-7, with a tentative D call TRBD2 (6 bases). V was shortened by 0 bases and J by 5 bases, with 11 bases between the two germline ends. CDR1 and CDR2 from the germline V gene are MNHEY and SVGAGI. There are 14 residues in the CDR3.